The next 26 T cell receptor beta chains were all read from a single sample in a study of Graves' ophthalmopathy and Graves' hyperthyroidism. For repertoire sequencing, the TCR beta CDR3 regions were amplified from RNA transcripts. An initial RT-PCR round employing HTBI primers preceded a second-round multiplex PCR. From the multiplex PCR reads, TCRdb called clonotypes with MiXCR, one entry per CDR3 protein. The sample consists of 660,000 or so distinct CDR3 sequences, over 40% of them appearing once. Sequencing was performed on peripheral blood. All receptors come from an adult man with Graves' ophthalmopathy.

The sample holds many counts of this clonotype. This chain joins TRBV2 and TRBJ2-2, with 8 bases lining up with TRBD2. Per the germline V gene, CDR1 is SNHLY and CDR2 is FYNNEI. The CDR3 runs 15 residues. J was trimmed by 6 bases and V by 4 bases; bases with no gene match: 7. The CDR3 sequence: CASSVLSGGAGELFF. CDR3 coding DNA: TGTGCCAGCAGTGTTTTGAGCGGGGGTGCCGGGGAGCTGTTTTTT.

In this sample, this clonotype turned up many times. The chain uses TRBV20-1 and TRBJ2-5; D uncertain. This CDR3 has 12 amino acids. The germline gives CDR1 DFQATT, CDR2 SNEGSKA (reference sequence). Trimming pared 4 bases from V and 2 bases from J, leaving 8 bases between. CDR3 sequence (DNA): TGCAGTGCTAACGGACGGCAAGAGACCCAGTACTTC. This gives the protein CSANGRQETQYF.

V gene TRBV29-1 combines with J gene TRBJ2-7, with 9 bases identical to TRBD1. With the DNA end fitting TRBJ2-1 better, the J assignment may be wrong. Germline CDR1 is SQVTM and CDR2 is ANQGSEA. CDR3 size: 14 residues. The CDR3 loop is CSVEAGQGSWEQFF. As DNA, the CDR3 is TGCAGCGTTGAAGCCGGACAGGGGTCGTGGGAGCAGTTCTTC.

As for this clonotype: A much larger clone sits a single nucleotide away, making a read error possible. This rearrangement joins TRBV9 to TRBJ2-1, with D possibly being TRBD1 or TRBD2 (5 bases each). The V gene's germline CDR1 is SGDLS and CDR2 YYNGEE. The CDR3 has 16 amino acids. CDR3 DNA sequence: TGTGCCAGCAGCGTGCGGGCCAGCGTAGGGGCCAATGAGCAGGTCTTC. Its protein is CASSVRASVGANEQVF.

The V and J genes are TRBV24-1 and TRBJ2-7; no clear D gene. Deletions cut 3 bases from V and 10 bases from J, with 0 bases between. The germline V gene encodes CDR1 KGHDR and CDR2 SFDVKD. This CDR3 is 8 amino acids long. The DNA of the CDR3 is TGTGCCACCAGTGATCAGTACTTC. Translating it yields CATSDQYF.

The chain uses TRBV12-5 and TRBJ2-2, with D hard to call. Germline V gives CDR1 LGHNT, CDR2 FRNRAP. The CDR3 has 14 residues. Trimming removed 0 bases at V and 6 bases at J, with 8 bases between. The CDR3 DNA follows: TGTGCTAGTGGTTTGGTTCAGGCGGCCGGGGAGCTGTTTTTT. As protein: CASGLVQAAGELFF. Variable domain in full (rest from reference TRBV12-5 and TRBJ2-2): DARVTQTPRHKVTEMGQEVTMRCQPILGHNTVFWYRQTMMQGLELLAYFRNRAPLDDSGMPKDRFSAEMPDATLATLKIQPSEPRDSAVYFCASGLVQAAGELFFGEGSRLTVL.

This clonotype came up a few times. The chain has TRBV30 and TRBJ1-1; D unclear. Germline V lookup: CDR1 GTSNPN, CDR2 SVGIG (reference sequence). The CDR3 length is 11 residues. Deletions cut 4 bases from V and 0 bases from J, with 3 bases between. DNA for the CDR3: TGTGCCTGGACTTTGAACACTGAAGCTTTCTTT. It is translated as CAWTLNTEAFF.

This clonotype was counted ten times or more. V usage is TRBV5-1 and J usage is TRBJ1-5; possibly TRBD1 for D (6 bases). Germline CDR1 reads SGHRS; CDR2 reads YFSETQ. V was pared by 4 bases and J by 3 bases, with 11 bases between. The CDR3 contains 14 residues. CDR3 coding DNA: TGCGCCAGCAGCCCCGGACAGCACAATCAGCCCCAGCATTTT. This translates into CASSPGQHNQPQHF.

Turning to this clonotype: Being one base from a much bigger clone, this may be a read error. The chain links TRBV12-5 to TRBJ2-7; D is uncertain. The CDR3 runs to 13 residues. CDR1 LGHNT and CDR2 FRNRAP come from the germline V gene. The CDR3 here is CASRLRRSGEQHF. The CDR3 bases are TGTGCCAGCAGACTCCGGCGGTCGGGTGAGCAGCACTTC. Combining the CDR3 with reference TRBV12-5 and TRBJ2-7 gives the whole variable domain DARVTQTPRHKVTEMGQEVTMRCQPILGHNTVFWYRQTMMQGLELLAYFRNRAPLDDSGMPKDRFSAEMPDATLATLKIQPSEPRDSAVYFCASRLRRSGEQHFGPGTRLTVT.

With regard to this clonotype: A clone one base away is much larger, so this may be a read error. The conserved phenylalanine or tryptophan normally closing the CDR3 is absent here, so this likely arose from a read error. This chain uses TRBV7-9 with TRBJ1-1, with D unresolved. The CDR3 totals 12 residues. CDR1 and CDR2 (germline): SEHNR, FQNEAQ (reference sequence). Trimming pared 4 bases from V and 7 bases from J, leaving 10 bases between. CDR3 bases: TGTGCCAGCAGCTGGCCCTGGGGTGAAGCTTTCCTT. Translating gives CASSWPWGEAFL.

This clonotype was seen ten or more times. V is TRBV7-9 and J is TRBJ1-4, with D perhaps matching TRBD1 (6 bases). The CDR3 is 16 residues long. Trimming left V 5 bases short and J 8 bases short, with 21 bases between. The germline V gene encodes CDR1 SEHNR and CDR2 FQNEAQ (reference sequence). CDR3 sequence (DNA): TGTGCCAGCAGCCCCCAAGGGGGGCGATCCGACGAAAAACTGTTTTTT. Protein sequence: CASSPQGGRSDEKLFF.

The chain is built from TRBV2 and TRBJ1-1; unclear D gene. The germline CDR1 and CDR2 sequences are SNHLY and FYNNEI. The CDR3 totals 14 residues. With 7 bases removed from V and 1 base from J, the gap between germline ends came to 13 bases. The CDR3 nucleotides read TGTGCCAGCAAAAGTTATGGAGGGAACACTGAAGCTTTCTTT. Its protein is CASKSYGGNTEAFF. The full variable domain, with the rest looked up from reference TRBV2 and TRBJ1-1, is EPEVTQTPSHQVTQMGQEVILRCVPISNHLYFYWYRQILGQKVEFLVSFYNNEISEKSEIFDDQFSVERPDGSNFTLKIRSTKLEDSAMYFCASKSYGGNTEAFFGQGTRLTVV.

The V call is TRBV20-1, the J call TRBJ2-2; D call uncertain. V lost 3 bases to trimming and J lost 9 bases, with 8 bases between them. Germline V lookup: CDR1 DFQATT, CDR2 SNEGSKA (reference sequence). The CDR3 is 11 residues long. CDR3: CSARNTRELFF. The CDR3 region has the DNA TGCAGTGCTAGGAATACCAGGGAGCTGTTTTTT.

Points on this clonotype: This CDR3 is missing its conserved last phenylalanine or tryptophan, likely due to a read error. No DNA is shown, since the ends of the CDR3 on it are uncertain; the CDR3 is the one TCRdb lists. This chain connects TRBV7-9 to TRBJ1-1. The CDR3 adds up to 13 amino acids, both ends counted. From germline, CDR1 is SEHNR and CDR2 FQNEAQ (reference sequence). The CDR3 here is CASSWGLREEAFL.

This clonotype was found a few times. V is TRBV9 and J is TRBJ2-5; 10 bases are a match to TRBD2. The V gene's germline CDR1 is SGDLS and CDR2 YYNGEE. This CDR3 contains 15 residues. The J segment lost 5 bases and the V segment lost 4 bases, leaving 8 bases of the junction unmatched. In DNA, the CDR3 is TGTGCCAGCAGCCCGAGCGGGGGGGCGATGGAGACCCAGTACTTC. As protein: CASSPSGGAMETQYF.

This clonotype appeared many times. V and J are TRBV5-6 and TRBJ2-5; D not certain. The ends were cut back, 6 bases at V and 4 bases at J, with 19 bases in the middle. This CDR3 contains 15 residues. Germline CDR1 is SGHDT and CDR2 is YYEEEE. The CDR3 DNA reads TGTGCCAGCACTCCCGACCCACTCCGAGGAGAGACCCAGTACTTC. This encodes CASTPDPLRGETQYF.

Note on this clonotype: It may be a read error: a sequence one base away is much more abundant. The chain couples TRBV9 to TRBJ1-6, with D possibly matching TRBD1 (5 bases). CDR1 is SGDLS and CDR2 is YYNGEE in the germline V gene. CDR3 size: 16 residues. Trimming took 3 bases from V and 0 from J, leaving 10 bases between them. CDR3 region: CASSAEGSSYNSPLHF. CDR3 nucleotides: TGTGCCAGCAGCGCCGAGGGGAGCTCCTATAATTCACCCCTCCACTTT.

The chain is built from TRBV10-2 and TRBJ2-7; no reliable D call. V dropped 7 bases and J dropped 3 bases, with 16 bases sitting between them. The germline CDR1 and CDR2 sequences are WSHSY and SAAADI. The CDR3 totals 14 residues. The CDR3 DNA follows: TGCGCCAGCAATGGGTCGCTCAGTGACTACGAGCAGTACTTC. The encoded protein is CASNGSLSDYEQYF.

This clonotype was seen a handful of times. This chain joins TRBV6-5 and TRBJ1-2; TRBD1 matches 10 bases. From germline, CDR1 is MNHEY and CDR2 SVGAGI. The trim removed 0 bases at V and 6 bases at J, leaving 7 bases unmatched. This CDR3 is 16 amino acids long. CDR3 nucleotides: TGTGCCAGCAGTTACTCGGTCGAGGACAGGGGGGATGGCTACACCTTC. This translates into CASSYSVEDRGDGYTF.

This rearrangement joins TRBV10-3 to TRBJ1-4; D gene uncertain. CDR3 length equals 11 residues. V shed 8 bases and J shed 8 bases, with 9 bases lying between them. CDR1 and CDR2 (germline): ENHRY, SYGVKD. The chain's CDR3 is CAIQAQEKLFF. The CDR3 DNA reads TGTGCCATCCAGGCCCAAGAAAAACTGTTTTTT.

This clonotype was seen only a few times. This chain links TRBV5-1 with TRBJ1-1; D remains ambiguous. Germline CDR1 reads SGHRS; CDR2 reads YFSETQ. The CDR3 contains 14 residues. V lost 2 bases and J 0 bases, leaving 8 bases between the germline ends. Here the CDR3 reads CASSFDTMNTEAFF. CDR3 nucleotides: TGCGCCAGCAGCTTTGACACCATGAACACTGAAGCTTTCTTT.

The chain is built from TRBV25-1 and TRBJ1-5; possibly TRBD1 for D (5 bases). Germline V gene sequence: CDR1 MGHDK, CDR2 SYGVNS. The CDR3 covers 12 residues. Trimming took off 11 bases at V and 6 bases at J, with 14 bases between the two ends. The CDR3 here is CAWGTGAQPQHF. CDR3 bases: TGTGCCTGGGGTACCGGGGCTCAGCCCCAGCATTTT.

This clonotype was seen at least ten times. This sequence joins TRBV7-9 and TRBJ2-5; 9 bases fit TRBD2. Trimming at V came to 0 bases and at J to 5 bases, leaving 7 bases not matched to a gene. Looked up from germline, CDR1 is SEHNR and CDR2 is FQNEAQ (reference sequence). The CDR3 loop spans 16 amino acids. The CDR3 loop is CASSLALASGVETQYF. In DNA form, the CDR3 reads TGTGCCAGCAGCTTAGCGCTGGCTAGCGGGGTTGAGACCCAGTACTTC.

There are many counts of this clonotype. CDR3 sequence: CASSTQGTTEAFF. The CDR3 DNA is TGTGCCAGTAGTACCCAAGGGACCACTGAAGCTTTCTTT. The chain carries TRBV19 and TRBJ1-1, with D maybe TRBD1 (5 bases). CDR1 and CDR2 from the germline V gene are LNHDA and SQIVND (reference sequence). The CDR3 runs 13 residues. Trimming took 4 bases from V and 4 from J, leaving 10 bases between them.

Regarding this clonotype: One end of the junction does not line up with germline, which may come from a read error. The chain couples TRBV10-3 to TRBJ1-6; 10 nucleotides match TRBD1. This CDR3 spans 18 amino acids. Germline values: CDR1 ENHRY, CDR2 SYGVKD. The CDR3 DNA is TGTGCCAGCAGTTTCCTCCAGGGGACAGGGGATATAGGTTCACCCCTCCACTTT. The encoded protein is CASSFLQGTGDIGSPLHF.

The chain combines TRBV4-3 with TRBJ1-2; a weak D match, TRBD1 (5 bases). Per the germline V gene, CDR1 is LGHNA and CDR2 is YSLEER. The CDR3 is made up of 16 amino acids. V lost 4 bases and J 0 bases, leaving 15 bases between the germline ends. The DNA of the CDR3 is TGCGCCAGCAGCCCCCAAATGGGGCGGCCTAACTATGGCTACACCTTC. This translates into CASSPQMGRPNYGYTF.